These 25 T cell receptor beta chains came from one sample sequenced in a study of post-analysis software for immune sequencing data (dated by TCRdb to between 2014 and 2016). What the authors observed across the whole study: Significantly higher frequencies in patients than in controls were found for five TRBV segments, including TRBV5-6, TRBV5-1 and TRBV20-1.

For these TCRs, the target antigens are not known. The library came from PCR. Reads for this sample came from an Illumina HiSeq 2500. To reduce PCR and sequencing biases, unique molecular identifiers were incorporated into the TCR beta cDNA libraries. Starting from the raw public reads, TCRdb applied fastp trimming at Q25, assembled clones with MiXCR and retained in-frame beta chains. Rows with one shared CDR3 protein collapse into an entry with the most common genes and DNA. For this sample there are roughly 580,000 distinct CDR3 sequences; roughly 47% appear just once. The leading ten clones occupy over 1.5% of the sample. Sequencing was done on a sample of blood. The receptors originated from a girl aged 10-17 years with multiple sclerosis.

The J gene is TRBJ2-7, the V gene TRBV7-9; perhaps D is TRBD1 or TRBD2 (5 bases each). Germline assignment: CDR1 SEHNR and CDR2 FQNEAQ (reference sequence). The V gene lost 2 bases and the J gene lost 4 bases, with 21 bases spanning the gap. The CDR3 contains 17 residues. The CDR3 loop is CASSLNLGPDASYEQYF. The DNA for the CDR3 is TGTGCCAGCAGCTTAAACCTGGGACCCGACGCGAGTTACGAGCAGTACTTC.

The rearrangement uses TRBV20-1 and TRBJ2-6; no clear D. The CDR3 contains 13 residues. Germline assignment: CDR1 DFQATT and CDR2 SNEGSKA (reference sequence). Deletions cut 3 bases from V and 0 bases from J, with 3 bases between. The CDR3 here is CSARVSGANVLTF. CDR3 nucleotides: TGCAGTGCTAGGGTCTCTGGGGCCAACGTCCTGACTTTC.

The chain's CDR3 is CASSLSHSSYGYTF. CDR3 in DNA: TGTGCCAGCAGCTTATCCCATTCTAGTTATGGCTACACCTTC. The V and J genes are TRBV7-2 and TRBJ1-2, with no clear D. In germline, CDR1 is SGHTA, CDR2 FQGNSA. This CDR3 spans 14 amino acids. The ends were cut back, 2 bases at V and 5 bases at J, with 12 bases in the middle.

The CDR3 sequence: CASSQAARGYEQYF. The CDR3 coding sequence is TGCGCCAGCAGCCAAGCGGCCAGGGGATACGAGCAGTACTTC. The V and J genes are TRBV4-1 and TRBJ2-7; possibly TRBD1 for D (6 bases). In germline, CDR1 is MGHRA, CDR2 YSYEKL. V lost 1 base, J lost 4 bases, and 11 bases lay in between. The CDR3 contains 14 residues.

Comment on this clonotype: Its ends do not fully match the called genes, so a read error is possible. The chain links TRBV5-1 to TRBJ2-3; no firm D call. This CDR3 has 14 amino acids. Germline values: CDR1 SGHRS, CDR2 YFSETQ. In DNA form, the CDR3 reads TGCGACAGCAGCCCACGGGCGGGCACAGATACGCAGTATTTT. Translation: CDSSPRAGTDTQYF.

This clonotype was observed a few times. The J gene is TRBJ2-7, the V gene TRBV5-1; 9 bases are shared with TRBD1. Looked up from germline, CDR1 is SGHRS and CDR2 is YFSETQ. The V segment lost 4 bases and the J segment 3 bases; nucleotides outside the gene matches: 8. This CDR3 is built from 15 residues. The CDR3 coding sequence is TGCGCCAGCAGCCCCTGGACAGGGGCGGTCTACGAGCAGTACTTC. This sequence encodes CASSPWTGAVYEQYF.

The chain carries TRBV10-3 and TRBJ2-7, with D unresolved. The CDR3 loop spans 15 amino acids. In germline, CDR1 is ENHRY, CDR2 SYGVKD. V lost 3 bases, J lost 2 bases, and 14 bases lay in between. As DNA, the CDR3 is TGTGCCATCAGTGATACAAGGGAACAGACCTACGAGCAGTACTTC. Translating it yields CAISDTREQTYEQYF.

J is TRBJ1-2 and V is TRBV5-6; 9 bases map to TRBD1. CDR3 length equals 15 residues. With 3 bases clipped from V and 3 bases from J, the junction kept 6 bases outside the gene matches. Germline V gene lookup returns CDR1 SGHDT and CDR2 YYEEEE. The CDR3: CASSSARDRDYGYTF. In DNA, the CDR3 is TGTGCCAGCAGCTCAGCCCGGGACAGGGACTATGGCTACACCTTC.

The chain joins TRBV12-3 or TRBV12-4 to TRBJ2-1; D unclear. Deletions cut 6 bases from V and 4 bases from J, with 10 bases between. This CDR3 is built from 13 residues. In DNA form, the CDR3 reads TGTGCCAGCAGCCCTATACTTTACAATGAGCAGTTCTTC. Translation gives CASSPILYNEQFF.

The V call is TRBV7-9, the J call TRBJ2-1, with TRBD2 matching over 7 bases. CDR1 is SEHNR and CDR2 is FQNEAQ in the germline V gene (reference sequence). The CDR3 spans 18 residues. V was clipped by 5 bases and J by 4 bases; unmatched bases: 17. CDR3 sequence (DNA): TGTGCCAGCAGCGCCGCCGGGACTACCACTACATATTACAATGAGCAGTTCTTC. This translates into CASSAAGTTTTYYNEQFF.

The chain links TRBV5-1 to TRBJ2-5; 8 bases agree with TRBD2. Trimming took 4 bases from V and 2 from J; bases not matched to a gene: 4. The length of the CDR3 is 14 residues. Looked up from germline, CDR1 is SGHRS and CDR2 is YFSETQ. CDR3 loop: CASSAGGWQETQYF. Written as DNA, the CDR3 is TGCGCCAGCAGCGCGGGGGGTTGGCAAGAGACCCAGTACTTC.

DNA for the CDR3: TGTGCCAGCAGTTTAGGGGCTAGCGGGAGGTCCCCAGATACGCAGTATTTT. Translated, it gives CASSLGASGRSPDTQYF. V and J are TRBV12-3 or TRBV12-4 and TRBJ2-3; 11 bases align to TRBD2. V was pared by 1 base and J by 4 bases, with 7 bases of the junction left unmatched. There are 17 residues in the CDR3.

The chain is built from TRBV4-1 and TRBJ2-7; maybe TRBD2 (6 bases). The CDR3 is 14 amino acids. V dropped 4 bases and J dropped 0 bases, with 10 bases sitting between them. The germline V gene has CDR1 MGHRA and CDR2 YSYEKL. The CDR3 region is CASSLMRGSYEQYF. The CDR3 DNA sequence: TGCGCCAGCAGCCTCATGCGGGGCTCCTACGAGCAGTACTTC.

This clonotype turned up a few times. The chain links TRBV28 to TRBJ2-5; D is possibly TRBD1 (6 bases). V lost 8 bases and J 5 bases, leaving 18 bases between the germline ends. This CDR3 is 14 amino acids long. The germline CDR1 and CDR2 sequences are MDHEN and SYDVKM. The CDR3 DNA reads TGTGCCAGCTTAGGGGGAGCGAGTAGGGAGACCCAGTACTTC. Encoded protein: CASLGGASRETQYF. Filled out from reference TRBV28 and TRBJ2-5, the complete variable domain reads DVKVTQSSRYLVKRTGEKVFLECVQDMDHENMFWYRQDPGLGLRLIYFSYDVKMKEKGDIPEGYSVSREKKERFSLILESASTNQTSMYLCASLGGASRETQYFGPGTRLLVL.

V usage is TRBV5-1 and J usage is TRBJ2-7, with 9 bases that match TRBD2. The CDR3 sequence is 14 residues long. Germline CDR1 SGHRS, CDR2 YFSETQ. V lost 6 bases, J lost 6 bases, and 10 bases stayed unmatched. CDR3 protein: CASTIAGDGLEQYF. CDR3 in DNA: TGCGCCAGCACCATAGCGGGAGACGGTCTCGAGCAGTACTTC.

The rearrangement links TRBV7-9 to TRBJ1-1; 7 nucleotides line up with TRBD1. J gave up 13 bases and V 2 bases, and 16 bases lay outside the gene matches. There are 15 residues in the CDR3. Germline V gene data show CDR1 as SEHNR and CDR2 as FQNEAQ (reference sequence). The CDR3 loop is CASSLQGGTTPEGFF. CDR3 sequence (DNA): TGTGCCAGCAGCTTACAGGGGGGGACGACACCGGAGGGTTTCTTT.

The chain is built from TRBV6-5 and TRBJ1-1; D uncertain. This CDR3 spans 14 amino acids. V was pared by 2 bases and J by 0 bases, with 7 bases between. CDR1 and CDR2 from the germline V gene are MNHEY and SVGAGI. CDR3 amino acids: CASSYEALNTEAFF. Written as DNA, the CDR3 is TGTGCCAGCAGTTACGAGGCCTTGAACACTGAAGCTTTCTTT.

This chain joins TRBV25-1 and TRBJ2-5; D is perhaps TRBD2 (5 bases). The germline gives CDR1 MGHDK, CDR2 SYGVNS. The CDR3 covers 13 residues. V was pared by 8 bases and J by 0 bases, with 10 bases between. CDR3 sequence: CASGPLDQETQYF. Here the CDR3 DNA reads TGTGCCAGCGGTCCACTAGACCAAGAGACCCAGTACTTC. Drawing the rest from reference TRBV25-1 and TRBJ2-5, the complete variable domain is EADIYQTPRYLVIGTGKKITLECSQTMGHDKMYWYQQDPGMELHLIHYSYGVNSTEKGDLSSESTVSRIRTEHFPLTLESARPSHTSQYLCASGPLDQETQYFGPGTRLLVL.

The chain uses TRBV7-2 and TRBJ2-1; the match to TRBD2 covers 10 bases. Germline V gene data show CDR1 as SGHTA and CDR2 as FQGNSA. The J segment lost 9 bases and the V segment lost 5 bases, leaving 13 bases of the junction unmatched. This CDR3 is 16 amino acids long. The CDR3 DNA reads as TGTGCCAGCAGCCCTGACGGGGACAGCGGGGGGGGTGAGCAGTTCTTC. Protein product: CASSPDGDSGGGEQFF.

The chain recombines TRBV6-1 with TRBJ2-7, with TRBD2 identical over 7 bases. The CDR3 is made up of 15 amino acids. Germline V lookup: CDR1 MNHNS, CDR2 SASEGT. V shed 5 bases, J shed 3 bases, and the junction held 10 bases outside the gene matches. CDR3 bases: TGTGCCAGCAGTCCGGGACTAAACTCCTTCTACGAGCAGTACTTC. It codes for CASSPGLNSFYEQYF.

There are a few counts of this clonotype. The rearrangement links TRBV12-3 or TRBV12-4 to TRBJ1-5, with 8 bases lining up with TRBD1. This CDR3 has 16 residues. With V trimmed by 5 bases and J by 6 bases, 12 bases remained unmatched. The CDR3 DNA reads as TGTGCCAGCAGTCCAAGGACAGGGTTTACCCCTCAGCCCCAGCATTTT. Translating gives CASSPRTGFTPQPQHF.

The chain is built from TRBV7-3 and TRBJ2-1; 15 bases are a match to TRBD2. This CDR3 contains 16 residues. The germline CDR1 and CDR2 sequences are SGHTA and FQGTGA. V trimming: 4 bases; J trimming: 5 bases; junction bases outside the gene matches: 3. The chain's CDR3 is CASSSGLAGGHNEQFF. The CDR3, as DNA: TGTGCCAGCAGCTCAGGACTAGCGGGGGGGCACAATGAGCAGTTCTTC.

Ten or more counts support this clonotype. The chain joins TRBV7-2 to TRBJ1-5, with D perhaps matching TRBD1 (5 bases). There are 15 residues in the CDR3. Between the trimmed V and J ends, which lost 6 bases and 2 bases, there was a span of 14 bases. From germline, CDR1 is SGHTA and CDR2 FQGNSA. CDR3 in DNA: TGTGCCAGCAGACCAGGGAGTTTTGGCAATCAGCCCCAGCATTTT. It encodes CASRPGSFGNQPQHF.

Only a few counts were recorded for this clonotype. J is TRBJ1-5 and V is TRBV12-3 or TRBV12-4, with D possibly matching TRBD1 (5 bases). This CDR3 contains 14 residues. V lost 2 bases, J lost 5 bases, and 10 bases lay in between. CDR3 nucleotides: TGTGCCAGCAGTTTAAGGGGTTTCTATCAGCCCCAGCATTTT. Translation: CASSLRGFYQPQHF.

The CDR3 sequence: CASGTGALYGYTF. The CDR3 DNA reads as TGTGCCAGCGGGACAGGGGCCCTCTATGGCTACACCTTC. This chain uses TRBV27 with TRBJ1-2; 10 bases are shared with TRBD1. This CDR3 has 13 residues. V dropped 8 bases and J dropped 4; count of bases not matched to a gene: 4. The V gene's germline CDR1 is MNHEY and CDR2 SMNVEV (reference sequence).